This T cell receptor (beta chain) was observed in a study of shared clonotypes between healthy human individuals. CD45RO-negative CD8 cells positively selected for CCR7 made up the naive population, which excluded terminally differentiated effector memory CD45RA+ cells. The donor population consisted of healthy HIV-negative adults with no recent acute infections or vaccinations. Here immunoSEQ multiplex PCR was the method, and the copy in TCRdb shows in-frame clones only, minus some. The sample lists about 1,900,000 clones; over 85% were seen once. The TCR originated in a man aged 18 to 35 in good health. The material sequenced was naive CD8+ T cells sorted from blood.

CDR3 in amino acids: CASSSGQVSEQYF. The CDR3, as DNA: TGTGCCAGCAGTTCCGGACAGGTTTCCGAGCAGTACTTC. This chain uses TRBV6-5 with TRBJ2-7; 7 bases map to TRBD1. Per germline, CDR1 MNHEY and CDR2 SVGAGI. With V trimmed by 4 bases and J by 6 bases, 6 bases remained unmatched. This CDR3 spans 13 amino acids.